Each of the 28 T cell receptor beta chains below was sequenced from the same sample in a study of neoadjuvant anti-PD-1 for oral cavity cancer. Time point reported: after neoadjuvant nivolumab, at surgical resection. Libraries were prepared by immunoSEQ multiplex PCR; TCRdb keeps only in-frame clonotypes and omits some of them. In the table there are about 42,000 clones, 65% to 80% of which are singletons. Sequencing was performed on PBMCs, taken after nivolumab (anti-PD-1) treatment. Every receptor here comes from a person aged 40 to 85 with oral cavity squamous cell carcinoma.

V usage is TRBV6-5 and J usage is TRBJ2-6; D is undetermined. Trimming removed 0 bases at V and 0 bases at J, with 6 bases between. The CDR3 extends over 16 amino acids. CDR1 and CDR2 (germline): MNHEY, SVGAGI. CDR3 region: CASSYSGSSGANVLTF. In DNA form, the CDR3 reads TGTGCCAGCAGTTACTCAGGGTCCTCTGGGGCCAACGTCCTGACTTTC.

The rearrangement joins TRBV5-5 to TRBJ2-1; 7 bases fit TRBD1. The CDR3 sequence is 17 residues long. J gave up 4 bases and V 0 bases, and 10 bases lay outside the gene matches. Germline CDR1 SGHKS, CDR2 YYEKEE (reference sequence). The CDR3: CASSLAVTGILYNEQFF. CDR3 DNA: TGTGCCAGCAGCTTGGCCGTGACAGGGATCCTATACAATGAGCAGTTCTTC. The full variable domain, in which reference TRBV5-5 and TRBJ2-1 provide the parts outside the CDR3, is DAGVTQSPTHLIKTRGQQVTLRCSPISGHKSVSWYQQVLGQGPQFIFQYYEKEERGRGNFPDRFSARQFPNYSSELNVNALLLGDSALYLCASSLAVTGILYNEQFFGPGTRLTVL.

This sequence joins TRBV19 and TRBJ2-2; TRBD1 matches 8 bases. The CDR3 has 13 amino acids. Germline V gene sequence: CDR1 LNHDA, CDR2 SQIVND (reference sequence). Unmatched junction bases numbered 5, after V lost 10 bases and J lost 4 bases. CDR3 nucleotide sequence: TGTGCCACCCGACAGGGGAGCACCGGGGAGCTGTTTTTT. Amino acid sequence: CATRQGSTGELFF.

V gene TRBV10-2 combines with J gene TRBJ2-3; D is unclear. Trimming cost V 6 bases and J 2 bases, with 12 bases left between them. The CDR3 is 14 amino acids. The V gene's germline CDR1 is WSHSY and CDR2 SAAADI. CDR3 DNA sequence: TGCGCCAGCAGAGATACTCGGACCACAGATACGCAGTATTTT. Amino acids: CASRDTRTTDTQYF.

The rearrangement links TRBV7-8 to TRBJ1-2; tentative D call: TRBD1 (6 bases). V lost 3 bases and J lost 2, with 16 bases in between. The CDR3 runs to 16 residues. Germline assignment: CDR1 SGHVS and CDR2 FQNEAQ. CDR3 sequence: CASSFVPQGLNYGYTF. In DNA, the CDR3 is TGTGCCAGCAGCTTTGTCCCACAGGGCCTCAACTATGGCTACACCTTC.

This chain uses TRBV7-9 with TRBJ1-2; D is ambiguous. CDR1 is SEHNR, CDR2 FQNEAQ, per germline (reference sequence). V dropped 5 bases and J dropped 7 bases, with 14 bases sitting between them. The CDR3 has 13 amino acids. The chain's CDR3 is CASSEEREGGYTF. CDR3 bases: TGTGCCAGCAGCGAGGAGCGAGAAGGTGGCTACACCTTC.

This chain links TRBV7-3 with TRBJ1-1, with D uncertain. Trimming took 2 bases from V and 2 from J, leaving 15 bases between them. The CDR3 length is 16 residues. The V gene's germline CDR1 is SGHTA and CDR2 FQGTGA. For the CDR3, the DNA is TGTGCCAGCAGCTTACTCAAGGCCAACTCAAACACTGAAGCTTTCTTT. It translates to CASSLLKANSNTEAFF.

The chain carries TRBV11-2 and TRBJ1-1, with D hard to call. V lost 3 bases to trimming and J lost 11 bases, with 16 bases between them. This CDR3 region has 13 residues. Germline-derived CDR1 and CDR2 are SGHAT and FQNNGV. CDR3 coding DNA: TGTGCCAGCAGCTTCTCGCCGGGCCGCGAGGCTTTCTTT. This gives the protein CASSFSPGREAFF.

Remarks on this clone: Additional DNA sequences in this sample encode the identical CDR3. V is TRBV7-8 and J is TRBJ1-3; D gene uncertain. The V end was cut by 5 bases, the J end by 0 bases, with 8 bases between. The CDR3 consists of 14 residues. CDR1 is SGHVS and CDR2 is FQNEAQ in the germline V gene. CDR3 region: CASSPRGSGNTIYF. The CDR3 nucleotides read TGTGCCAGCAGCCCCCGGGGCTCTGGAAACACCATATATTTT.

Within the sample, this clone is medium-sized. The chain couples TRBV2 to TRBJ1-5; D remains ambiguous. The CDR3 extends over 16 amino acids. V dropped 3 bases and J dropped 4 bases, with 16 bases sitting between them. The germline gives CDR1 SNHLY, CDR2 FYNNEI. This CDR3 reads CASSDSGSIFNQPQHF. The CDR3 nucleotides read TGTGCCAGCAGTGACTCGGGCAGTATCTTTAATCAGCCCCAGCATTTT.

This clone occurred once. The chain recombines TRBV6-4 with TRBJ2-7; 10 bases map to TRBD2. The V segment lost 2 bases and the J segment 0 bases; nucleotides outside the gene matches: 10. Germline V gene lookup returns CDR1 MRHNA and CDR2 SNTAGT. CDR3 length equals 18 residues. In DNA form, the CDR3 reads TGTGCCAGCAGTGACGGGCGGGCTAGCGGGAGTCTCTCCTACGAGCAGTACTTC. It is translated as CASSDGRASGSLSYEQYF.

V usage is TRBV10-3 and J usage is TRBJ2-1, with 12 nucleotides matching TRBD2. The CDR3 contains 17 residues. Germline V lookup: CDR1 ENHRY, CDR2 SYGVKD. The CDR3 sequence is CAVGTSGRMRAYNEQFF. The CDR3 nucleotides are TGTGCTGTCGGGACTAGCGGGCGTATGAGGGCCTACAATGAGCAGTTCTTC.

The J gene is TRBJ2-5, the V gene TRBV28; TRBD1 matches at 8 bases. Germline CDR1 MDHEN, CDR2 SYDVKM. The V and J ends lost 3 bases and 5 bases, in that order; junction bases with no gene match: 5. This CDR3 is built from 14 residues. The CDR3: CASSLSGGPETQYF. The CDR3 nucleotides are TGTGCCAGCAGTTTGTCAGGGGGCCCGGAGACCCAGTACTTC.

This clone was recorded a few times. CDR3: CASSPGRVNVVRSEKLFF. The CDR3, as DNA: TGTGCCAGCAGCCCGGGGAGGGTGAATGTGGTCCGGAGTGAAAAACTGTTTTTT. The V gene is TRBV11-2, the J gene TRBJ1-4; D not resolved. Germline CDR1 SGHAT, CDR2 FQNNGV. The CDR3 covers 18 residues. Trimming stripped 5 bases from V and 7 bases from J, with 26 bases between.

The chain uses TRBV5-1 and TRBJ2-2, with 16 nucleotides matching TRBD2. In germline, CDR1 is SGHRS, CDR2 YFSETQ. This CDR3 contains 21 residues. V dropped 3 bases and J dropped 3; count of bases not matched to a gene: 14. CDR3 nucleotides: TGCGCCAGCAGCTCCGGACTTAGGGGACTAGCGGGAGGGCAGGACACCGGGGAGCTGTTTTTT. It specifies CASSSGLRGLAGGQDTGELFF.

By sample share, this clone is medium-sized. This chain connects TRBV10-3 to TRBJ1-1; unclear D gene. Germline lookup yields CDR1 ENHRY and CDR2 SYGVKD. V was pared by 5 bases and J by 1 base, with 11 bases between. The CDR3 is 14 amino acids. CDR3 protein: CAISKWYTNTEAFF. DNA of the CDR3: TGTGCCATCAGTAAATGGTACACGAACACTGAAGCTTTCTTT.

V gene TRBV5-1 combines with J gene TRBJ2-2; 10 bases agree with TRBD2. Germline CDR1 is SGHRS and CDR2 is YFSETQ. This CDR3 is built from 15 residues. With V trimmed by 5 bases and J by 5 bases, 6 bases remained unmatched. The CDR3 loop is CASREVAGGTGELFF. As DNA, the CDR3 is TGCGCCAGCAGGGAGGTAGCGGGAGGAACCGGGGAGCTGTTTTTT.

The chain joins TRBV4-2 to TRBJ2-1, with 13 nucleotides matching TRBD2. Per the germline V gene, CDR1 is LGHNA and CDR2 is YNFKEQ. V shed 3 bases and J 6 bases; nucleotides not matched to a gene: 8. The CDR3 consists of 17 residues. CDR3 sequence: CASSQTTSGGATNEQFF. In DNA, the CDR3 is TGTGCCAGCAGCCAGACAACTAGCGGGGGGGCAACCAATGAGCAGTTCTTC.

The V gene is TRBV29-1, the J gene TRBJ2-3; the D is unclear. Trimming removed 2 bases from V and 4 bases from J, with 13 bases in between. Germline CDR1 reads SQVTM; CDR2 reads ANQGSEA. The CDR3 extends over 14 amino acids. The CDR3 region is CSVENRAPADTQYF. DNA for the CDR3: TGCAGCGTTGAAAATAGAGCCCCCGCAGATACGCAGTATTTT.

This clone has just one count. The chain's CDR3 is CASRMTGVTEAFF. CDR3 bases: TGTGCCAGTAGGATGACAGGGGTGACTGAAGCTTTCTTT. This chain uses TRBV19 with TRBJ1-1; 8 bases map to TRBD1. This CDR3 has 13 amino acids. The V gene's germline CDR1 is LNHDA and CDR2 SQIVND (reference sequence). V was clipped by 6 bases and J by 5 bases; unmatched bases: 5.

The chain joins TRBV29-1 to TRBJ1-1; D perhaps matches TRBD1 (6 bases). V lost 3 bases to trimming and J lost 0 bases, with 8 bases between them. The CDR3 has 13 amino acids. Germline V gene lookup returns CDR1 SQVTM and CDR2 ANQGSEA. The DNA for the CDR3 is TGCAGCGTTGAGGGACAAATGAACACTGAAGCTTTCTTT. As protein: CSVEGQMNTEAFF.

The V and J genes are TRBV5-1 and TRBJ2-7, with a possible D match to TRBD1 (6 bases). The germline gives CDR1 SGHRS, CDR2 YFSETQ. Trimming shortened V by 6 bases and J by 3 bases, and 16 bases separated the two germline ends. CDR3 size: 14 residues. The CDR3 region has the DNA TGCGCCAGCACCATTTACCCGGACAGCTACGAGCAGTACTTC. This translates into CASTIYPDSYEQYF. Filled out from reference TRBV5-1 and TRBJ2-7, the complete variable domain reads KAGVTQTPRYLIKTRGQQVTLSCSPISGHRSVSWYQQTPGQGLQFLFEYFSETQRNKGNFPGRFSGRQFSNSRSEMNVSTLELGDSALYLCASTIYPDSYEQYFGPGTRLTVT.

This CDR3 is CASSLTPGQGERYYYEQYF. The DNA for the CDR3 is TGTGCCAGCAGTTTAACCCCCGGGCAGGGGGAACGCTACTACTACGAGCAGTACTTC. The rearrangement uses TRBV27 and TRBJ2-7; 7 bases agree with TRBD1. Germline assignment: CDR1 MNHEY and CDR2 SMNVEV (reference sequence). The CDR3 has 19 residues. The ends lost 2 bases at V and 3 bases at J; junction bases unmatched: 19.

This chain connects TRBV18 to TRBJ1-4, with 9 bases that match TRBD1. Trimming took 6 bases from V and 0 from J; bases not matched to a gene: 5. The germline gives CDR1 KGHSH, CDR2 LQKENI. This CDR3 contains 16 residues. CDR3 sequence reads: CASSARQGATNEKLFF. The CDR3 DNA reads as TGTGCCAGCTCGGCTCGACAGGGGGCAACTAATGAAAAACTGTTTTTT.

This chain uses TRBV5-1 with TRBJ2-3, with 13 nucleotides matching TRBD2. The germline V gene encodes CDR1 SGHRS and CDR2 YFSETQ. This CDR3 has 17 amino acids. The trim removed 3 bases at V and 3 bases at J, leaving 7 bases unmatched. The CDR3 sequence is CASSSRTSGRITDTQYF. The CDR3 nucleotides are TGCGCCAGCAGCTCTCGGACTAGCGGGAGAATAACAGATACGCAGTATTTT.

The rearrangement uses TRBV5-4 and TRBJ2-5; 7 positions agree with TRBD1. V gave up 3 bases and J gave up 2 bases; unmatched junction bases: 1. CDR3 size: 13 residues. Germline assignment: CDR1 SGHNT and CDR2 YYREEE (reference sequence). The CDR3 nucleotides read TGTGCCAGCAGCTGGGACAGACAAGAGACCCAGTACTTC. Protein product: CASSWDRQETQYF.

The chain links TRBV2 to TRBJ2-1; D not resolved. This CDR3 comprises 11 residues. Germline CDR1 and CDR2: SNHLY and FYNNEI. V was trimmed by 5 bases and J by 8 bases, leaving 7 bases between them. The DNA for the CDR3 is TGTGCCAGCAGTTCTGGGTATGAGCAGTTCTTC. Translation: CASSSGYEQFF.

In its sample, this clone was seen once. J is TRBJ2-5 and V is TRBV6-5, with TRBD1 matching 7 bases. Germline-derived CDR1 and CDR2 are MNHEY and SVGAGI. The junction had 5 bases not matched to a gene; V was cut back by 2 bases and J by 5 bases. CDR3 length: 14 residues. The CDR3 DNA reads as TGTGCCAGCAGTTACAGTAGCAGGGGGGAGACCCAGTACTTC. It translates to CASSYSSRGETQYF.